This T cell receptor (beta chain) was captured by sequencing in a study of vaccination and CD4 T cells after COVID-19. Study information: Overlapping SARS-CoV-2, HCoV-NL63, HCoV-OC43 and HCoV-229E spike peptides stimulated the cells. Study conclusions and caveats: From a median of about 20 to 40, SARS-CoV-2-reactive clonotypes increased, though not significantly.

This clonotype was observed a handful of times. Its antigen is not known. Oncomine TCR Beta short-read sequencing was applied to DNA from cultured CD4+ T cells. After culture, CD4+ T cells served as the source for genomic DNA extraction. TCRdb re-derived calls from the PCR reads in MiXCR, one entry per CDR3 protein. The sample holds about 19,000 distinct CDR3 sequences, around 45% seen once. The treatment was: roughly ten-day PBMC culture with coronavirus spike peptide pools or control peptides (ViraFEST assay). Sequencing used CD4+ T cells from blood, cultured in vitro, obtained after SARS-CoV-2 vaccination. This clonotype was sampled from a human donor who had recovered from COVID-19.

The CDR3 protein is CSARDKMGREAFF. Written as DNA, the CDR3 is TGCAGTGCTAGAGATAAAATGGGTCGTGAAGCTTTCTTT. The chain recombines TRBV20-1 with TRBJ1-1; D is ambiguous. Trimming cost V 0 bases and J 7 bases, with 12 bases left between them. The CDR3 totals 13 residues. Per the germline V gene, CDR1 is DFQATT and CDR2 is SNEGSKA (reference sequence).